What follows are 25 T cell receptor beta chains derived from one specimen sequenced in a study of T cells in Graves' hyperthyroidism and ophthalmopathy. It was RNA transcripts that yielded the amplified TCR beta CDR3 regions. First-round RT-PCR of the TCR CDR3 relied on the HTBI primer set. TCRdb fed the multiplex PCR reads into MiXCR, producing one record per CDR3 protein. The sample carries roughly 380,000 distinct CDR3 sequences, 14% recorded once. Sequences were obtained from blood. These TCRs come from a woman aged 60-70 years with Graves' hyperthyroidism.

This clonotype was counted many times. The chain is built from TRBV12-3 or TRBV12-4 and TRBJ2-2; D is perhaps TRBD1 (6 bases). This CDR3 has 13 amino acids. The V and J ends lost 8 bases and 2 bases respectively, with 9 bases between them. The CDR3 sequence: CASSDRNTGELFF. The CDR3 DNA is TGTGCCAGCTCGGACAGAAACACCGGGGAGCTGTTTTTT.

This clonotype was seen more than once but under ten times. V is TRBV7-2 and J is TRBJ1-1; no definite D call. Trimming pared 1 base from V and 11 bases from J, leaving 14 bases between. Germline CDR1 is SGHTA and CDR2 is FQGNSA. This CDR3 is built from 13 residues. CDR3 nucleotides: TGTGCCAGCAGCTTAGAACACCAAAGGCGGGCTTTCTTT. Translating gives CASSLEHQRRAFF. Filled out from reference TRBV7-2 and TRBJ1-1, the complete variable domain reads GAGVSQSPSNKVTEKGKDVELRCDPISGHTALYWYRQSLGQGLEFLIYFQGNSAPDKSGLPSDRFSAERTGGSVSTLTIQRTQQEDSAVYLCASSLEHQRRAFFGQGTRLTVV.

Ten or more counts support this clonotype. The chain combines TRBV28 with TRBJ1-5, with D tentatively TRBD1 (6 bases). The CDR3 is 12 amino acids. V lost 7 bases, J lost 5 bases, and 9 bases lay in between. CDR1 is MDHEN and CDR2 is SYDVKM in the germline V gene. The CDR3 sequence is CASTAGDQPQHF. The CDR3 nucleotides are TGTGCCAGCACAGCAGGGGATCAGCCCCAGCATTTT.

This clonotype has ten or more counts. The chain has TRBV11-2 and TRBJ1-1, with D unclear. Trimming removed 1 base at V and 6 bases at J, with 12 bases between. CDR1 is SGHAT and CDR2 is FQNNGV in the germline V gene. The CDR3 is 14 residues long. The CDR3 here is CASSLGWIGPEAFF. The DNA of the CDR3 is TGTGCCAGCAGCTTAGGATGGATAGGGCCTGAAGCTTTCTTT.

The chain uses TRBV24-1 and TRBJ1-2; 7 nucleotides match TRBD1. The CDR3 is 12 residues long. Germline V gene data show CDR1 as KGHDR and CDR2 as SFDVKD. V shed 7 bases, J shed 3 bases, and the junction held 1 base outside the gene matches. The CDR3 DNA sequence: TGTGCCACCAGAGGACAGGACTATGGCTACACCTTC. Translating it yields CATRGQDYGYTF.

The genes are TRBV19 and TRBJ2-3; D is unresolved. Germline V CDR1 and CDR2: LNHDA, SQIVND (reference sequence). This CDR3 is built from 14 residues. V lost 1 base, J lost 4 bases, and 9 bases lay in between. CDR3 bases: TGTGCCAGTAGTATAGGGCTTTTGGCAGATACGCAGTATTTT. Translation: CASSIGLLADTQYF.

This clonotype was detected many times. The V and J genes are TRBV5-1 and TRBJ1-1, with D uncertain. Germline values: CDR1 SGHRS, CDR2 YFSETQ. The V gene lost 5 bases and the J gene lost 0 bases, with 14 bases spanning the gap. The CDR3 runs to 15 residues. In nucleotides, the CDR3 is TGCGCCAGCAGGGGAGGAGGGTCGATGAACACTGAAGCTTTCTTT. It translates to CASRGGGSMNTEAFF.

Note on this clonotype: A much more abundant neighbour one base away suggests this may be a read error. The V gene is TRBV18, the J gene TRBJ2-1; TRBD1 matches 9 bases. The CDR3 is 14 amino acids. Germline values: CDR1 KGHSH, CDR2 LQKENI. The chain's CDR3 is CASPPWTGDNEQFF. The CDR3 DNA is TGTGCCAGCCCACCGTGGACAGGGGACAATGAGCAGTTCTTC.

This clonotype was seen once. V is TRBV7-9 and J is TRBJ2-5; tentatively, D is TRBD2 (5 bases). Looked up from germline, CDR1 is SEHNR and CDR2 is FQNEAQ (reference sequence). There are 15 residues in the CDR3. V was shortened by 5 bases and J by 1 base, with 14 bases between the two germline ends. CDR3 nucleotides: TGTGCCAGCAGCAGCGGCCAGCTTATCCAAGAGACCCAGTACTTC. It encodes CASSSGQLIQETQYF.

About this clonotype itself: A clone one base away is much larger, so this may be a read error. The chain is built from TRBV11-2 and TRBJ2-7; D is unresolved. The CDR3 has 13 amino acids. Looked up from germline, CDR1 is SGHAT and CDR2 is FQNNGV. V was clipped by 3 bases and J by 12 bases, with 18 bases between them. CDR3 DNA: TGTGCCAGCAGCTTTGCCCTGGACGGTGAAGCGTACTTC. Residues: CASSFALDGEAYF.

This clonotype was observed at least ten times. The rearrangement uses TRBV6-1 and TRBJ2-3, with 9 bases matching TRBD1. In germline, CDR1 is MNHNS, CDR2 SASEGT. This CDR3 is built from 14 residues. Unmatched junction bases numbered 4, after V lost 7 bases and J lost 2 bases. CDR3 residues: CASKGQGPTDTQYF. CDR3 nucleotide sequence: TGTGCCAGCAAGGGACAGGGACCCACAGATACGCAGTATTTT.

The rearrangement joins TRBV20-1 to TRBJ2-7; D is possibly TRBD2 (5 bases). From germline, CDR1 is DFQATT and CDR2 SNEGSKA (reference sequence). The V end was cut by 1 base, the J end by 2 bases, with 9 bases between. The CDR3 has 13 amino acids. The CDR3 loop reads CSARAGLAYEQYF. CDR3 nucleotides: TGCAGTGCTAGAGCGGGGTTAGCCTACGAGCAGTACTTC.

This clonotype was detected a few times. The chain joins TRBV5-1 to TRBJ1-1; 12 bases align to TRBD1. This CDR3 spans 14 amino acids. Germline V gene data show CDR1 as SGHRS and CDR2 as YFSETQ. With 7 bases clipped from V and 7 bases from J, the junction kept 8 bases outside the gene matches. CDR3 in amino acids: CASRPGTGGLEAFF. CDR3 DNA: TGCGCCAGCCGACCCGGGACAGGGGGCCTTGAAGCTTTCTTT.

CDR3 in DNA: TGTGCCAGCAACCTCGGAGCGGGCGGAAACACCATATATTTT. As protein: CASNLGAGGNTIYF. The chain combines TRBV3-1 with TRBJ1-3; no reliable D call. This CDR3 contains 14 residues. Trimming removed 7 bases from V and 4 bases from J, with 14 bases in between. In germline, CDR1 is LGHDT, CDR2 YNNKEL (reference sequence). Drawing the rest from reference TRBV3-1 and TRBJ1-3, the complete variable domain is DTAVSQTPKYLVTQMGNDKSIKCEQNLGHDTMYWYKQDSKKFLKIMFSYNNKELIINETVPNRFSPKSPDKAHLNLHINSLELGDSAVYFCASNLGAGGNTIYFGEGSWLTVV.

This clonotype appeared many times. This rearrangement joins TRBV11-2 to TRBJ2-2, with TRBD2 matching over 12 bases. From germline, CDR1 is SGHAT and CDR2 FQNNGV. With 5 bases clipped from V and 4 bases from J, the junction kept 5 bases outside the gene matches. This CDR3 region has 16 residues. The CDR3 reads CASSTRGLAGTGELFF. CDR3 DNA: TGTGCCAGCAGCACGCGGGGACTAGCGGGCACCGGGGAGCTGTTTTTT.

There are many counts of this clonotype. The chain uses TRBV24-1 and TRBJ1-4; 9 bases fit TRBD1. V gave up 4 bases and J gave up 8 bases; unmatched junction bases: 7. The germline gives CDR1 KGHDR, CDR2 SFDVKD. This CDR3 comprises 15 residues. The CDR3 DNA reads TGTGCCACCAGTGAAACCGGGACAGGGCACGAAAAACTGTTTTTT. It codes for CATSETGTGHEKLFF.

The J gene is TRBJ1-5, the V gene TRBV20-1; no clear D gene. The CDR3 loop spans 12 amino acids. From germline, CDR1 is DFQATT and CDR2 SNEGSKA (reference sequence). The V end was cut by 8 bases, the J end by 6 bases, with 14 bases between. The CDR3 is CSLGTVSQPQHF. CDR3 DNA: TGCAGTCTTGGAACAGTCAGTCAGCCCCAGCATTTT.

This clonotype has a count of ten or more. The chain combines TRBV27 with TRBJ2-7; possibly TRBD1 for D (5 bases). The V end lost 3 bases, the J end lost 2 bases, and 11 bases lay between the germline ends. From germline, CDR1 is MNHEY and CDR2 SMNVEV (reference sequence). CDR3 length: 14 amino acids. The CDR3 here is CASSFSMGPYEQYF. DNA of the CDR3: TGTGCCAGCAGTTTCTCCATGGGGCCCTACGAGCAGTACTTC.

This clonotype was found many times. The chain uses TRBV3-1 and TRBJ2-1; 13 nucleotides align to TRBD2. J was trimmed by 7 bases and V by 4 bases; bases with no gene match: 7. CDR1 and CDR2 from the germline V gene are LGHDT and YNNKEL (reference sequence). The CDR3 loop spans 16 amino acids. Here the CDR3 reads CASSPRTSGSRNEQFF. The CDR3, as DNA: TGTGCCAGCAGCCCCCGGACTAGCGGGAGTAGGAATGAGCAGTTCTTC.

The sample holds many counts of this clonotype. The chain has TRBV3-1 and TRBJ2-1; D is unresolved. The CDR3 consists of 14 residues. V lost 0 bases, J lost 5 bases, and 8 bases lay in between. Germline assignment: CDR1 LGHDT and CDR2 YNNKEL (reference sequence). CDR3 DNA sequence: TGTGCCAGCAGCCAAGATATCCCAGACAATGAGCAGTTCTTC. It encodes CASSQDIPDNEQFF.

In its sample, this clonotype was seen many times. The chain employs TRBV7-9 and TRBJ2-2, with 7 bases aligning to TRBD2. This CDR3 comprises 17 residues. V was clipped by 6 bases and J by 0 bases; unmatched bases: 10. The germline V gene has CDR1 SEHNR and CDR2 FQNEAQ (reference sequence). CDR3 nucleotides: TGTGCCAGCAGACGTAAAGCGGGACCCGCGAACACCGGGGAGCTGTTTTTT. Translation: CASRRKAGPANTGELFF.

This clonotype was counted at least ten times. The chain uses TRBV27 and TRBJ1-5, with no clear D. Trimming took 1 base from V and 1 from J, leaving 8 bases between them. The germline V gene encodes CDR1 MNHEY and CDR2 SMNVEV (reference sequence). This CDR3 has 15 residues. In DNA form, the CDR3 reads TGTGCCAGCAGTTTATATGGGGTGAGCAATCAGCCCCAGCATTTT. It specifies CASSLYGVSNQPQHF.

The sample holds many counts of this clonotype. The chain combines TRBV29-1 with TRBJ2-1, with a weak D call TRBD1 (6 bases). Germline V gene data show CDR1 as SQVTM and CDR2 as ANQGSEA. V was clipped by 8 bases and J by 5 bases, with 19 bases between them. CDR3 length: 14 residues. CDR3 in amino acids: CSTWGPTKDNEQFF. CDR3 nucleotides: TGCAGCACATGGGGGCCTACGAAAGACAATGAGCAGTTCTTC.

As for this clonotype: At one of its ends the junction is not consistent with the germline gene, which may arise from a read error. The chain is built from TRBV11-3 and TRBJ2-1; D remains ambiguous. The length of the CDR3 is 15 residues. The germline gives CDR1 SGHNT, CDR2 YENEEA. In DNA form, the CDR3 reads TGTGCCAGCAGCTTAGATGGTGGGATCTACAATGAGCGGTTCTTC. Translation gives CASSLDGGIYNERFF.

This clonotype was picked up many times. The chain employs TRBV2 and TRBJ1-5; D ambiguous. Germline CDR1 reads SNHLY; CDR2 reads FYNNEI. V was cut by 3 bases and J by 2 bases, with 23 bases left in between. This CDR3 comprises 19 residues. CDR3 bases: TGTGCCAGCAGTGATGGTTCGGGGAAGGGCCGGTTTGGCAATCAGCCCCAGCATTTT. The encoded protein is CASSDGSGKGRFGNQPQHF.